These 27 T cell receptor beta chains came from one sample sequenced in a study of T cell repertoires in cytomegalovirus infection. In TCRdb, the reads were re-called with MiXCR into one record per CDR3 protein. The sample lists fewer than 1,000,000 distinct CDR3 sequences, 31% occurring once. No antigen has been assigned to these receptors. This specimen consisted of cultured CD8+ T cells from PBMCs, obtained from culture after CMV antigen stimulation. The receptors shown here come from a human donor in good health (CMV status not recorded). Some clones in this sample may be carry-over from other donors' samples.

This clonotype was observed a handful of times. The CDR3, as DNA: TGTGCCAGCAGCTTAGAAGGACTGTTCTCTGGAAACACCATATATTTT. This encodes CASSLEGLFSGNTIYF. The chain uses TRBV7-9 and TRBJ1-3; no definite D call. The V and J ends lost 1 base and 0 bases respectively, with 10 bases between them. The CDR3 contains 16 residues. Germline V lookup: CDR1 SEHNR, CDR2 FQNEAQ (reference sequence).

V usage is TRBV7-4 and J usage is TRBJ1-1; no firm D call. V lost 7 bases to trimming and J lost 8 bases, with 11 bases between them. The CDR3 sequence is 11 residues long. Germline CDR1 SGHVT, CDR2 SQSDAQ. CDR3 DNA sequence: TGTGCCAGCAACCGTACCGGGGAAGCTTTCTTT. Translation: CASNRTGEAFF. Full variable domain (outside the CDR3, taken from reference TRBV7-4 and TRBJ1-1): GAGVSQSPRYKVAKRGRDVALRCDSISGHVTLYWYRQTLGQGSEVLTYSQSDAQRDKSGRPSGRFSAERPERSVSTLKIQRTEQGDSAVYLCASNRTGEAFFGQGTRLTVV.

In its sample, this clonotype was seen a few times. The CDR3 sequence: CAISESTALDSNTGELFF. The DNA for the CDR3 is TGTGCCATCAGTGAGTCAACTGCCCTGGATTCGAACACCGGGGAGCTGTTTTTT. The chain has TRBV10-3 and TRBJ2-2; no clear D. Germline V lookup: CDR1 ENHRY, CDR2 SYGVKD. Trimming pared 0 bases from V and 0 bases from J, leaving 14 bases between. The length of the CDR3 is 18 residues.

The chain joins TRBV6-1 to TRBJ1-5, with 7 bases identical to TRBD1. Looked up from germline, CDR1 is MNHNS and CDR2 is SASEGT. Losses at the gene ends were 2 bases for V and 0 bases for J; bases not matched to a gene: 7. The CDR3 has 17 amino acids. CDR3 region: CASSEFKGANSNQPQHF. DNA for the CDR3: TGTGCCAGCAGTGAATTTAAGGGGGCGAATAGCAATCAGCCCCAGCATTTT.

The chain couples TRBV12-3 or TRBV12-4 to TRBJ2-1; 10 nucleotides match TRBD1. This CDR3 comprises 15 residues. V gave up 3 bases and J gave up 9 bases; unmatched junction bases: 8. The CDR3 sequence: CASSFPPGQGIEQFF. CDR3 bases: TGTGCCAGCAGTTTTCCCCCGGGACAGGGGATTGAGCAGTTCTTC.

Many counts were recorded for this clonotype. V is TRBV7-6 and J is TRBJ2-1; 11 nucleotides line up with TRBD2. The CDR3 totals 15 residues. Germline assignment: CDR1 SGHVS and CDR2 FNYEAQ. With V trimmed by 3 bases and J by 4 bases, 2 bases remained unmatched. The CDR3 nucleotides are TGTGCCAGCAGCTTGACTAGCGGGGAGTACAATGAGCAGTTCTTC. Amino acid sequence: CASSLTSGEYNEQFF.

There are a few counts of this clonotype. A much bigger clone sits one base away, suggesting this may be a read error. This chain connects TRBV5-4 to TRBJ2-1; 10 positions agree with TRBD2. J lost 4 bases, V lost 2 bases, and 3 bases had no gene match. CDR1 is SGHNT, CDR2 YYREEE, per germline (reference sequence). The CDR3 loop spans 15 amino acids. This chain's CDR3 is CASSLLAGFYNEQFF. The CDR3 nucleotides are TGTGCCAGCAGCTTACTAGCGGGGTTTTACAATGAGCAGTTCTTC.

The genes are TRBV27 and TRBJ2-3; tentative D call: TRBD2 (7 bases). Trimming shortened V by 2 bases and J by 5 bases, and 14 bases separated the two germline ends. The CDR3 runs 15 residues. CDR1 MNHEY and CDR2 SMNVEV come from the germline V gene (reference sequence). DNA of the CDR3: TGTGCCAGCAGTTTAGGACCAGGGGAGGGAGATACGCAGTATTTT. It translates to CASSLGPGEGDTQYF.

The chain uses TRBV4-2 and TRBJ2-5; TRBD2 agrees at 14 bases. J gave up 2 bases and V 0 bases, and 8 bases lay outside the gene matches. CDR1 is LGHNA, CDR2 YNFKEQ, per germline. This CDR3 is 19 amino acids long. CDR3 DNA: TGTGCCAGCAGCCAAGAATGGGGACTAGCGGGGGTTACGCAAGAGACCCAGTACTTC. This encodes CASSQEWGLAGVTQETQYF.

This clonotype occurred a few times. The CDR3: CASGFNSGEELYSNQPQHF. As DNA, the CDR3 is TGTGCTAGTGGTTTTAATTCAGGGGAAGAACTTTATAGCAATCAGCCCCAGCATTTT. V usage is TRBV12-5 and J usage is TRBJ1-5; D is possibly TRBD1 (6 bases). Germline CDR1 and CDR2: LGHNT and FRNRAP. The V end was cut by 3 bases, the J end by 0 bases, with 21 bases between. This CDR3 contains 19 residues.

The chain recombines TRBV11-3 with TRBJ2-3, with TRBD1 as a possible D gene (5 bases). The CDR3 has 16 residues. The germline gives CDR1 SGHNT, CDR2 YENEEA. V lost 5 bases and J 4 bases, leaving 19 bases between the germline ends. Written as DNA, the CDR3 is TGTGCCAGCAGCCCCTATTATCAGGGCTTCGCAGATACGCAGTATTTT. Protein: CASSPYYQGFADTQYF.

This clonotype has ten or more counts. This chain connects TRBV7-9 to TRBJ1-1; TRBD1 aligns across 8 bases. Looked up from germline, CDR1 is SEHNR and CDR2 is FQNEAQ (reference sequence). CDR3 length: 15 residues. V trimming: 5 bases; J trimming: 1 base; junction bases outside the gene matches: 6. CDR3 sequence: CASSPPGGANTEAFF. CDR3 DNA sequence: TGTGCCAGCAGCCCCCCAGGGGGCGCGAACACTGAAGCTTTCTTT.

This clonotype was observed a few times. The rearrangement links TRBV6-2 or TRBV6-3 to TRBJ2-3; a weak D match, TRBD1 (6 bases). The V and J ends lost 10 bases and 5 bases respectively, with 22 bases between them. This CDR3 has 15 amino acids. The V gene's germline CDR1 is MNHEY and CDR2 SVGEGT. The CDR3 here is CATSSWPTGEDTQYF. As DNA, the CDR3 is TGTGCCACCTCCTCGTGGCCGACAGGAGAAGATACGCAGTATTTT.

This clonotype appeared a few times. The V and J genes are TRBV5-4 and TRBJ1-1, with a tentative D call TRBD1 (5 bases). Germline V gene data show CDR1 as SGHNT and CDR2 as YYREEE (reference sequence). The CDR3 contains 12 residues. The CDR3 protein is CATSGGLAEAFF. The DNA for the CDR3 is TGTGCTACGTCGGGGGGTCTCGCTGAAGCTTTCTTT.

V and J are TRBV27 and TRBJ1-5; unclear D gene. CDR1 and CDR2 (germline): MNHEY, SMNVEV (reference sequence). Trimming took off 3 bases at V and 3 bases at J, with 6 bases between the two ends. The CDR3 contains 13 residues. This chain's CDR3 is CASSFSPNQPQHF. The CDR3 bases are TGTGCCAGCAGTTTCTCGCCCAATCAGCCCCAGCATTTT.

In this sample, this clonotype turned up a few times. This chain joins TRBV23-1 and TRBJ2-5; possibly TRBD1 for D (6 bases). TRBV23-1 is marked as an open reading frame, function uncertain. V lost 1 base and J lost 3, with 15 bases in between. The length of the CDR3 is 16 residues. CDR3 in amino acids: CASSQLGQISEETQYF. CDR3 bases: TGCGCCAGCAGTCAATTAGGACAGATTTCCGAAGAGACCCAGTACTTC.

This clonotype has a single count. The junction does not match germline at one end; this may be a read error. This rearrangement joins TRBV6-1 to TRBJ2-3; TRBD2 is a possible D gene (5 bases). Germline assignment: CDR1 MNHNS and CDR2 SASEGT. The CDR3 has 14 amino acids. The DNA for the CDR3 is TGTGCCAGCAGTGAATCCGACTACACAGATGCGCAGTATTTT. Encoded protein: CASSESDYTDAQYF.

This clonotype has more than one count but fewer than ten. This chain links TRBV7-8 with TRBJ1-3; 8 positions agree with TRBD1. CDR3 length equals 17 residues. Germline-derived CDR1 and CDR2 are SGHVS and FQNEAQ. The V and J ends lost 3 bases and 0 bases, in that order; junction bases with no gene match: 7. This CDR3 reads CASSLVGQAFSGNTIYF. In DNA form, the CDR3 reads TGTGCCAGCAGCTTGGTGGGACAGGCTTTCTCTGGAAACACCATATATTTT.

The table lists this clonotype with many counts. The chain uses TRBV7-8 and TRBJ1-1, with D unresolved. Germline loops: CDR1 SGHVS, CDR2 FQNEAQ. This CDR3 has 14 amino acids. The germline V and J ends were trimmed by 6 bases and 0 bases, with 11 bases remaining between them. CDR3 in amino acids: CASSPAPMNTEAFF. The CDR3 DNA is TGTGCCAGCAGTCCCGCTCCCATGAACACTGAAGCTTTCTTT.

CDR3 protein: CASSEVEGNYGYTF. CDR3 sequence (DNA): TGTGCCAGCAGTGAAGTGGAGGGGAACTATGGCTACACCTTC. The V call is TRBV2, the J call TRBJ1-2; D is possibly TRBD1 (5 bases). V lost 1 base and J lost 2, with 8 bases in between. The CDR3 is 14 residues long. Germline lookup yields CDR1 SNHLY and CDR2 FYNNEI.

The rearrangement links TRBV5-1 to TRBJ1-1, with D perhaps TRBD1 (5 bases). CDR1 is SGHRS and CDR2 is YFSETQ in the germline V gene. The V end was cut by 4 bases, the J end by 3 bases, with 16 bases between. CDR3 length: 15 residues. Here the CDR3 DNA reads TGCGCCAGCAGCCCCGGGGACGGGCTTTACACTGAAGCTTTCTTT. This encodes CASSPGDGLYTEAFF.

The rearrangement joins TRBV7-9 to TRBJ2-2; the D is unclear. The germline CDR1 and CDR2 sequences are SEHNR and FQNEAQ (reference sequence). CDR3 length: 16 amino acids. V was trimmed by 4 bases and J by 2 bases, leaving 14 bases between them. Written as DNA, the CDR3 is TGTGCCAGCAGCTGGGGATTGGCAGGAAACACCGGGGAGCTGTTTTTT. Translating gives CASSWGLAGNTGELFF.

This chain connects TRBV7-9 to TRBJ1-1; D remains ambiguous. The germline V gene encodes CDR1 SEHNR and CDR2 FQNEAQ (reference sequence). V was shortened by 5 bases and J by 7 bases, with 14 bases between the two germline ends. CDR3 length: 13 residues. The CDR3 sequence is CASSGRRVNEAFF. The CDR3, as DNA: TGTGCCAGCAGCGGGCGGAGGGTTAATGAAGCTTTCTTT.

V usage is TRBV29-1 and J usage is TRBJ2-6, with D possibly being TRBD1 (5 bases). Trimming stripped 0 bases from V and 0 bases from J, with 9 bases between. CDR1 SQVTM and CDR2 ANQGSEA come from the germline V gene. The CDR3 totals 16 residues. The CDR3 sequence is CSVEDPGYSGANVLTF. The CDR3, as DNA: TGCAGCGTTGAAGATCCAGGGTACTCTGGGGCCAACGTCCTGACTTTC.

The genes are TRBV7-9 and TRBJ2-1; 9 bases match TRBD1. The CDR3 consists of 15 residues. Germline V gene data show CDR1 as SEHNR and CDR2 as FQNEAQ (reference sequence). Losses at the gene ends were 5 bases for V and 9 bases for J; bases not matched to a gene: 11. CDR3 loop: CASSGGQGLQGEQFF. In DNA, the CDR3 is TGTGCCAGCAGCGGAGGACAGGGGCTTCAGGGTGAGCAGTTCTTC.

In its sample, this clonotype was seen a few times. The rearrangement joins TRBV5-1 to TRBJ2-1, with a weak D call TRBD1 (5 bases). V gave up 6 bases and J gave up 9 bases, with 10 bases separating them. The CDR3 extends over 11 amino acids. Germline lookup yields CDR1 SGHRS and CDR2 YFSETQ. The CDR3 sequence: CASIQGGEQFF. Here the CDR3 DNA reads TGCGCCAGCATCCAGGGTGGTGAGCAGTTCTTC.

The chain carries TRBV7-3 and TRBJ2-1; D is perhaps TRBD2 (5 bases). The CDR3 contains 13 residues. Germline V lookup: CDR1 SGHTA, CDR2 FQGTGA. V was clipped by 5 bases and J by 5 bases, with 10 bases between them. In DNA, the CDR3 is TGTGCCAGCAGCCTCCTAGCAAACAATGAGCAGTTCTTC. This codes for CASSLLANNEQFF.